This T cell receptor (beta chain) emerged from a study of molecular identifiers for immune sequencing clone quantification (dated by TCRdb to the late 2010s). About the investigation overall: For a replicate experiment, RNA from approximately 20,000 or 100,000 naive CD8 T cells was divided into five aliquots, of which four were sequenced. This methods study used CD8 T cells to benchmark TCR RNA copy counting and molecular-identifier clustering-based TCR repertoire sequencing (MIDCIRS).

Libraries of naive CD8 T cells were generated from roughly 21,000 to 960,000 sorted cells, with 10%, 30% or 50% of the purified RNA used. Naive CD8 T cells, defined as CD8+CD4-CCR7+CD45RA+, were FACS-sorted into RLT Plus buffer on a BD FACSAria II. Detection sensitivity was tested by spiking Jurkat RNA equal to about 10 TCR copies' worth into samples containing about 19,000-1,000,000 naive CD8 T cells. Enrichment of CD8 T cells was done with RosetteSep CD8+ T Cell Enrichment Cocktail plus Ficoll-Paque, and ACK red cell lysis came afterward. V sheds 2 bases and J sheds 0 bases, leaving 9 bases between their ends. The CDR3 contains 14 residues, cysteine and phenylalanine counted. The entry retains the CDR3 DNA only, 42 bases that are in frame from base 1. The CDR1 and CDR2 encoded by the germline V gene are SGDLS and YYNGEE. Libraries were constructed by PCR. Sequencing took place on a NextSeq 500. Bulk TCR libraries were prepared as previously described, using TCR primers listed in Table S5. Purification of total RNA was performed with the Qiagen AllPrep DNA/RNA kit. Before any analysis, reads coming from multiple sequencing runs of the same library were combined into one pool. The study's own analysis went as follows. Reads were retained only if an exact TCR constant sequence was present, and the retained reads were trimmed to 150 nt and grouped according to their 12-nt molecular barcodes. Reads in each barcode group were sub-clustered using a 15% Levenshtein threshold, and a quality-weighted consensus sequence was built for each RNA molecule. Non-functional sequences were discarded, and so were lower-count sequences lying one edit away from another sequence. Based on a fit of two negative binomial distributions, barcode sub-clusters having less than 20% of the maximum read count were discarded. The public reads were reanalyzed by TCRdb: fastp trimming at Q25, MiXCR alignment, in-frame beta chains only. Merged by CDR3 protein, the rows form single entries marked with the most common genes and DNA. The V and J calls follow TCRdb's processing rather than the paper's. Present in this sample are some 580,000 distinct CDR3 sequences, 25% of which were seen just once. Of the sample, 0.7% to 0.95% falls within the top ten clones.

What the research found in general, with its limitations: In CMV-specific effector cells, clones with more than 20 RNA copies accounted for over 97% of molecules, whereas in naive cells such clones accounted for under 1%. When barcode sub-clustering was omitted, TCR diversity was inflated by chimeric consensus sequences, with chimeras reaching as high as 47%. Modeling indicated around 3.2 TCR RNA copies recovered per cell, compared with 7.5 to 10 by digital PCR, which implies a capture efficiency of 25% to 35%. Identical TCR molecules sharing a barcode could cause highly expanded clone sizes to be underestimated. The naive libraries included spiked-in Jurkat TCR RNA (approximately 11 copies' worth), and this RNA is not part of the donor repertoire. Spiked-in Jurkat TCR RNA equivalent to a single cell was reported to be detectable even among approximately 900,000 naive CD8 T cells.

This clonotype was observed many times. Its target antigen remains unknown. Base qualities are not provided; no much larger clone lies one nucleotide away. This TCR was recovered from a human donor in good health. Some libraries in this study had Jurkat cell RNA spiked in. Sequencing used naive CD8+ T cells from blood, with Jurkat cell RNA spiked in. The sample's cell subset or site label, in plain terms: FACS-sorted CD8+CD4-CCR7+CD45RA+ naive T cells. The chain uses TRBV9 and TRBJ2-7; matching of 5 bases hints at TRBD2 as the D gene. Here is the DNA: TGTGCCAGCAGCGTTGAGGGAAGCTCCTACGAGCAGTACTTC. This codes for CASSVEGSSYEQYF.